The present entry profiles one TCR beta chain with its context. Its antigen is not identified. The sample belongs to a study of regulatory T cells in long-lasting Graves disease. Points from the study as a whole: Sharing of public clonotypes was greater in persistent patients (about 2,700) than in new patients (around 1,000).

Time point defined: persistent/refractory GD, antithyroid drugs over 5 years with positive TRAb. PBMC-extracted RNA yielded the TCR library. TCR beta libraries were built with iRepertoire HTBI primers and Arm-PCR of CDR3 regions. One entry per CDR3 protein results from TCRdb running MiXCR on the multiplex PCR reads. The sample has about 660,000 distinct CDR3 sequences, about 30% seen once; the top ten hold 42%. There are 16 residues in the CDR3. From germline, CDR1 is MDHEN and CDR2 SYDVKM. V lost 8 bases, J lost 3 bases, and 13 bases stayed unmatched. Specimen: peripheral blood mononuclear cells (PBMCs), collected when the disease was refractory, from a patient treated with antithyroid drugs. The source is a female donor with Graves disease. The V gene is TRBV28, the J gene TRBJ1-2; 9 positions match TRBD1. CDR3: CASSPEQGALYYGYTF. Written as DNA, the CDR3 is TGTGCCAGCTCACCAGAACAGGGGGCGCTTTACTATGGCTACACCTTC.